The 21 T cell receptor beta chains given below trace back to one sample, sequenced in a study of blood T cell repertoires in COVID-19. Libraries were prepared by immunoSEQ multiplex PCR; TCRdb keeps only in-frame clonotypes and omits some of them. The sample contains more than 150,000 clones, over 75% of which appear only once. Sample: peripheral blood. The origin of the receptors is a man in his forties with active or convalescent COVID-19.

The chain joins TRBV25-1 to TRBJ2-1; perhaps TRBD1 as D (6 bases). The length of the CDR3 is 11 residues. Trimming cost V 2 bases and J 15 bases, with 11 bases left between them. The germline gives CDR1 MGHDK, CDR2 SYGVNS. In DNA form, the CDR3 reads TGTGCCAGCAGTGAAACAGGGTTATGGTTCTTC. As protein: CASSETGLWFF.

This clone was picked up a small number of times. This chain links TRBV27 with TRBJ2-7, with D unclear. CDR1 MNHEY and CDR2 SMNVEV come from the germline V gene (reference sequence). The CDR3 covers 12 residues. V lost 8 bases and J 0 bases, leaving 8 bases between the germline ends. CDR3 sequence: CASYSSSYEQYF. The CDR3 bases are TGTGCCAGCTATAGTAGCTCCTACGAGCAGTACTTC.

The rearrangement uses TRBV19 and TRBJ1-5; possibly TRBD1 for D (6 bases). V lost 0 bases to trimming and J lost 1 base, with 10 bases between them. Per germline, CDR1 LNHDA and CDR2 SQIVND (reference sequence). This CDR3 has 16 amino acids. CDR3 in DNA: TGTGCCAGTAGTATAGATCACAGGGTGAGCAATCAGCCCCAGCATTTT. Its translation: CASSIDHRVSNQPQHF.

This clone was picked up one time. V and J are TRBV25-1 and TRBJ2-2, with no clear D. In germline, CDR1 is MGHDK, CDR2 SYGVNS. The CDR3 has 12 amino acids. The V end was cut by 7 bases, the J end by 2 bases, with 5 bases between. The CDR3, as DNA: TGTGCCAGCATCAGTAACACCGGGGAGCTGTTTTTT. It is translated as CASISNTGELFF. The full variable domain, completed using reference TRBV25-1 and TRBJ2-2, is EADIYQTPRYLVIGTGKKITLECSQTMGHDKMYWYQQDPGMELHLIHYSYGVNSTEKGDLSSESTVSRIRTEHFPLTLESARPSHTSQYLCASISNTGELFFGEGSRLTVL.

CDR3 DNA sequence: TGTGCCAGCAGTCCCAGGCTCGGAGGGGCGGGGGAGACCCAGTACTTC. Translated, it gives CASSPRLGGAGETQYF. V is TRBV27 and J is TRBJ2-5, with D possibly TRBD2 on 6 matching bases. Trimming removed 5 bases at V and 5 bases at J, with 21 bases between. The CDR3 runs to 16 residues. Germline CDR1 is MNHEY and CDR2 is SMNVEV (reference sequence).

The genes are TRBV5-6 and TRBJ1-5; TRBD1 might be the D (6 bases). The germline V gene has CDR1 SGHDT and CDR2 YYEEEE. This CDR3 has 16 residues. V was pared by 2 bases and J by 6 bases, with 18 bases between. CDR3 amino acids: CASSFALGQLGQPQHF. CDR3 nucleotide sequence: TGTGCCAGCAGCTTTGCACTCGGACAGTTAGGTCAGCCCCAGCATTTT.

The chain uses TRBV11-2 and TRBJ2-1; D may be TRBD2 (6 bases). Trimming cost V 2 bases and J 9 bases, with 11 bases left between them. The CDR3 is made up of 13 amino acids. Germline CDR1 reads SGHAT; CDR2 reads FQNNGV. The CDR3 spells CASSLRRVGEQFF. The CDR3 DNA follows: TGTGCCAGCAGCTTAAGGAGGGTGGGTGAGCAGTTCTTC.

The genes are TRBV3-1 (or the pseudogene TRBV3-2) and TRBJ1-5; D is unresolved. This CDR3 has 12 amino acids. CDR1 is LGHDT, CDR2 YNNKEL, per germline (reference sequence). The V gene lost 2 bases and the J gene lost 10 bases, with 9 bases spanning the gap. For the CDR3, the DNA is TGTGCCAGCAGCCAACCGCATAGTCCCCAGCATTTT. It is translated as CASSQPHSPQHF.

The CDR3, as DNA: TGTGCCAGCAGTATCCTCCCGGGCGGGGAGCTGTTTTTT. This sequence encodes CASSILPGGELFF. This sequence joins TRBV27 and TRBJ2-2; no clear D gene. The germline V and J ends were trimmed by 5 bases and 7 bases, with 11 bases remaining between them. Germline V CDR1 and CDR2: MNHEY, SMNVEV (reference sequence). This CDR3 region has 13 residues.

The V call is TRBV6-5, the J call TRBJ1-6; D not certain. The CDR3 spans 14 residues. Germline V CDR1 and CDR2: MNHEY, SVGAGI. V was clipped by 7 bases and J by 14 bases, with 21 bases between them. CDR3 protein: CASTPRVPRGTLHF. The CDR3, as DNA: TGTGCCAGCACGCCGCGGGTCCCCCGAGGGACCCTCCACTTT.

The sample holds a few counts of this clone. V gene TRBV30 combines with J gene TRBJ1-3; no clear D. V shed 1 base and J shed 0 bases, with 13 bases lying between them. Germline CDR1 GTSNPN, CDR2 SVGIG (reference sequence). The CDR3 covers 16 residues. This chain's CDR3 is CAWSGRILSSGNTIYF. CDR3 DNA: TGTGCCTGGAGTGGGAGAATTTTGAGCTCTGGAAACACCATATATTTT.

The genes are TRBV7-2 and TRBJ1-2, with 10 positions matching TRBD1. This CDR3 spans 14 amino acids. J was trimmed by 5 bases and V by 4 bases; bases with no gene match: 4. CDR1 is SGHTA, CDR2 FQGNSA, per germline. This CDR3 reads CASSWRQGAYGYTF. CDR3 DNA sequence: TGTGCCAGCAGCTGGCGACAGGGGGCGTATGGCTACACCTTC.

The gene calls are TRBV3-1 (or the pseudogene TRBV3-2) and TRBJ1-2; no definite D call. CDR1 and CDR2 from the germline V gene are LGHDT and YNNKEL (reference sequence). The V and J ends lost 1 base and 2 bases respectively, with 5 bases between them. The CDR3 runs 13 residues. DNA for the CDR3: TGTGCCAGCAGCCAAGCTGTCAACTATGGCTACACCTTC. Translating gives CASSQAVNYGYTF.

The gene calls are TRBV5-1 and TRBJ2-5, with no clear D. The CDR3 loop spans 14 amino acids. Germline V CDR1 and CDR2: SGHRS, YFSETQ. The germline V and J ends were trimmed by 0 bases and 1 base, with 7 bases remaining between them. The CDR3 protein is CASSLEAAQETQYF. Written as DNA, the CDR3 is TGCGCCAGCAGCTTGGAGGCGGCCCAAGAGACCCAGTACTTC.

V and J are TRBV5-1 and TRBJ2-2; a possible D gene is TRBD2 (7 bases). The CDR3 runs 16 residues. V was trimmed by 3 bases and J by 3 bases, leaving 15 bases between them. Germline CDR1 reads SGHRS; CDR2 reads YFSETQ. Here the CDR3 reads CASSSTGRGDTGELFF. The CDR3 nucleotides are TGCGCCAGCAGCTCTACAGGGAGGGGAGACACCGGGGAGCTGTTTTTT. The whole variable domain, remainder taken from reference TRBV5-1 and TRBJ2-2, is KAGVTQTPRYLIKTRGQQVTLSCSPISGHRSVSWYQQTPGQGLQFLFEYFSETQRNKGNFPGRFSGRQFSNSRSEMNVSTLELGDSALYLCASSSTGRGDTGELFFGEGSRLTVL.

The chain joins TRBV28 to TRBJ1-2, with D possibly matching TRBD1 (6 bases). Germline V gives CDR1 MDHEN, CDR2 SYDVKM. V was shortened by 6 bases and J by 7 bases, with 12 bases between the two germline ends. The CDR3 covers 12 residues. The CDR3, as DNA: TGTGCCAGCAGCCGCCACAGGGCTGGCTACACCTTC. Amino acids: CASSRHRAGYTF.

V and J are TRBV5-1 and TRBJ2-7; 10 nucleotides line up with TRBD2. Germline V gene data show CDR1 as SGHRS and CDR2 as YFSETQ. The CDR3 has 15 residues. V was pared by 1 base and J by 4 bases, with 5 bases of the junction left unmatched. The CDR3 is CASSLTSGVRYEQYF. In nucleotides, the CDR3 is TGCGCCAGCAGCTTGACTAGCGGGGTAAGATACGAGCAGTACTTC.

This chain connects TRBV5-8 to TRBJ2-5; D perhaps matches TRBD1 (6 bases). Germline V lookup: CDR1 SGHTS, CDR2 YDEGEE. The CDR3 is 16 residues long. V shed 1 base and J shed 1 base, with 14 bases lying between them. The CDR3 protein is CASSLSPDRPQETQYF. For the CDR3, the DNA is TGTGCCAGCAGCTTGAGTCCCGACAGGCCCCAAGAGACCCAGTACTTC.

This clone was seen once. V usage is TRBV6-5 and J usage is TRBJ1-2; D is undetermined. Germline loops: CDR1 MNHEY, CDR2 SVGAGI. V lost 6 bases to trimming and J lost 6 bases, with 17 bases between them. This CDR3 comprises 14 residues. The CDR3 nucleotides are TGTGCCAGCAGCCAAGGCGGTCCGTCTGATGGCTACACCTTC. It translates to CASSQGGPSDGYTF.

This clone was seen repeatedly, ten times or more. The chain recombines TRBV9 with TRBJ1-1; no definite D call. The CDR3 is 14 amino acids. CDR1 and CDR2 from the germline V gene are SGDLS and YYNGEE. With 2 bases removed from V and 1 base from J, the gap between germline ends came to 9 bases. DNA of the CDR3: TGTGCCAGCAGCGTGACGGAGCAGAACACTGAAGCTTTCTTT. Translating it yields CASSVTEQNTEAFF.

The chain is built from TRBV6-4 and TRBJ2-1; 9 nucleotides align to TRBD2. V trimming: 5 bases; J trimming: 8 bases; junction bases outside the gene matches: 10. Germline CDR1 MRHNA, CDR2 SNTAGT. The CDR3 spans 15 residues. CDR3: CASSRTSANLHEQFF. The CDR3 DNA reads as TGTGCCAGCAGTCGGACTAGCGCGAACCTCCATGAGCAGTTCTTC.